This T cell receptor (beta chain) was sequenced during a study of spatial heterogeneity in lung cancer. Background on the study: The donors, more than 55 patients with untreated early-stage non-small cell lung cancer, provided the samples. Sequencing of follow-up PBMC samples took place when they were available, at a median of about two years after resection.

Points from the study as a whole: Tumor TCRs that were ubiquitous and expanded showed up in blood more at resection than follow-up.

V dropped 4 bases and J dropped 3 bases, with 17 bases sitting between them. The CDR3 is made up of 15 amino acids. From germline, CDR1 is SGHKS and CDR2 YYEKEE (reference sequence). TCRdb called the 5' RACE reads again in MiXCR, with one record for every CDR3 protein. The sample records about 26,000 distinct CDR3 sequences, approximately 5.4% being singletons. Time point noted: blood at routine non-recurrence follow-up after resection. The sequenced material consisted of unsorted whole RNA from tumor, nontumor lung or frozen PBMC. This clonotype was seen many times. Its specificity is unknown. V usage is TRBV5-5 and J usage is TRBJ2-7; D not certain. The source material was PBMCs, sampled at follow-up. The receptor was derived from a male donor with early-stage non-small cell lung cancer. This chain's CDR3 is CASSKGGRKNYEQYF. The DNA of the CDR3 is TGTGCCAGCAGCAAAGGCGGACGTAAAAACTACGAGCAGTACTTC.